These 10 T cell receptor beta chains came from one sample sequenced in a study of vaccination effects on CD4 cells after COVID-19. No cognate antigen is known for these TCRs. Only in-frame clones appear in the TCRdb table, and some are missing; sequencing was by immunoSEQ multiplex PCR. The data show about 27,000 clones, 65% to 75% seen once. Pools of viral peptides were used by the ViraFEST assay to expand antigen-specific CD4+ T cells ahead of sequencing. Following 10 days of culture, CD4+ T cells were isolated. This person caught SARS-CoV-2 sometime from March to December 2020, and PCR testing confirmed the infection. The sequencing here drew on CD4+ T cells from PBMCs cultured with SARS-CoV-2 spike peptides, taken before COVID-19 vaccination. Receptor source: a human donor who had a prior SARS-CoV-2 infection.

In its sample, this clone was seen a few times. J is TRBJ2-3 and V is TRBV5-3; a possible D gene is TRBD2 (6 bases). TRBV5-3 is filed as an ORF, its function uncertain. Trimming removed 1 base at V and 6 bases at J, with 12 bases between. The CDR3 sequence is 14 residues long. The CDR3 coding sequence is TGTGCCAGAAGCTTGTACGGGACTGCCGATACGCAGTATTTT. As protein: CARSLYGTADTQYF.

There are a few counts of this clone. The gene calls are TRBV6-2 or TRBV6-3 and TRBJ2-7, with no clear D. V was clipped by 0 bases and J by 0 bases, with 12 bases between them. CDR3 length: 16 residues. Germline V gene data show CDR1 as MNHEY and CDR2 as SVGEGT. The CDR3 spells CASSYSISGISYEQYF. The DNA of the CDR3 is TGTGCCAGCAGTTACTCGATTTCAGGCATCTCCTACGAGCAGTACTTC.

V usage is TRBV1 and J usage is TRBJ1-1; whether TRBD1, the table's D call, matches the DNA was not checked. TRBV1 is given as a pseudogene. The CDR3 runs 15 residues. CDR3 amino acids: CTSSLIKDKNTEAFF. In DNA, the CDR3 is TGCACCAGCAGCCTCATAAAGGACAAGAACACTGAAGCTTTCTTT.

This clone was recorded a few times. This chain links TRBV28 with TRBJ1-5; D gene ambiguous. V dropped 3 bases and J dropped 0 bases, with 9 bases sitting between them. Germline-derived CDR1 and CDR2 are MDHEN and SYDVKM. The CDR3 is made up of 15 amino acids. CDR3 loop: CASSFSDGSNQPQHF. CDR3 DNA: TGTGCCAGCAGTTTCAGTGACGGTAGCAATCAGCCCCAGCATTTT.

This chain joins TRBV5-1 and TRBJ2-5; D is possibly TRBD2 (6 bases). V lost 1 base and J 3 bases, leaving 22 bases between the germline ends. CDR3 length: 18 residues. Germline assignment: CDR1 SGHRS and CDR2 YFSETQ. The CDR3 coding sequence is TGCGCCAGCAGCTTGAATCGCTACCGGGGGTTTTTGGAAGAGACCCAGTACTTC. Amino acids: CASSLNRYRGFLEETQYF.

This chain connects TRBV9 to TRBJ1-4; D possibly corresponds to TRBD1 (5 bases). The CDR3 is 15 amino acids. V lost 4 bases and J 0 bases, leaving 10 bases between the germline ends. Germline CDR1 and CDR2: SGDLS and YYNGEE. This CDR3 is CASSFTGPTNEKLFF. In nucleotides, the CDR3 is TGTGCCAGCAGCTTTACAGGACCAACTAATGAAAAACTGTTTTTT.

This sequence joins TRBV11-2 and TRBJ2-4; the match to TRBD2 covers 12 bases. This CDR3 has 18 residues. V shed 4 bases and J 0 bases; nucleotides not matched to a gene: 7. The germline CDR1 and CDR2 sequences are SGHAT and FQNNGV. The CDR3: CASSSGLAGTLAKNIQYF. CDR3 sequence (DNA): TGTGCCAGCAGCTCCGGACTAGCGGGAACACTAGCCAAAAACATTCAGTACTTC.

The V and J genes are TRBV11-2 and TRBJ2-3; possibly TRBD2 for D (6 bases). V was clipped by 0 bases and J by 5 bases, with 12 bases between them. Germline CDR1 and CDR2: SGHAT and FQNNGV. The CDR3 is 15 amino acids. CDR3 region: CASSLDRVGGDTQYF. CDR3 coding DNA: TGTGCCAGCAGCTTAGATCGCGTGGGGGGAGATACGCAGTATTTT.

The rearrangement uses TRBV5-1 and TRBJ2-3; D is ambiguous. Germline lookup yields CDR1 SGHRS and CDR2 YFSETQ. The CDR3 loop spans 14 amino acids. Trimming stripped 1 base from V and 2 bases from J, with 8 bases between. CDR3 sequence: CASSLLNPTDTQYF. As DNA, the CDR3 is TGCGCCAGCAGCTTGCTCAACCCCACAGATACGCAGTATTTT.

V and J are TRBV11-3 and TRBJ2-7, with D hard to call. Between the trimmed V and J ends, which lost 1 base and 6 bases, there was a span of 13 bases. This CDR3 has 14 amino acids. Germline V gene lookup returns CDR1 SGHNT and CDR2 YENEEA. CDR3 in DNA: TGTGCCAGCAGCTTAGTTGGGGAAGGAAGCGAGCAGTACTTC. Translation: CASSLVGEGSEQYF. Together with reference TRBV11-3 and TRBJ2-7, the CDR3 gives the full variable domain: EAGVVQSPRYKIIEKKQPVAFWCNPISGHNTLYWYLQNLGQGPELLIRYENEEAVDDSQLPKDRFSAERLKGVDSTLKIQPAELGDSAVYLCASSLVGEGSEQYFGPGTRLTVT.